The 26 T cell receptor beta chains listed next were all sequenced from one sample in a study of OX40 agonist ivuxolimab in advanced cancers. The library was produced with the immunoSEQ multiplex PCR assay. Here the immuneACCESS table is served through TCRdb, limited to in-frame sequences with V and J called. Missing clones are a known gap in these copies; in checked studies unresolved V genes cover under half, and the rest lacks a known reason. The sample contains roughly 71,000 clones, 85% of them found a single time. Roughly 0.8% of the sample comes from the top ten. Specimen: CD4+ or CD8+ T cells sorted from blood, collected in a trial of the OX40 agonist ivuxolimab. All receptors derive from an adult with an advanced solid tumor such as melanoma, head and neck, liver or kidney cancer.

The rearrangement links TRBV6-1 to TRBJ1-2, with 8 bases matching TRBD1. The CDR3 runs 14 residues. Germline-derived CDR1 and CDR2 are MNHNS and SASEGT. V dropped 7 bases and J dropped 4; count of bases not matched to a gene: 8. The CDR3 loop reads CASTRDRLAYGYTF. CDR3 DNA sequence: TGTGCCAGCACCAGGGACAGGCTTGCCTATGGCTACACCTTC.

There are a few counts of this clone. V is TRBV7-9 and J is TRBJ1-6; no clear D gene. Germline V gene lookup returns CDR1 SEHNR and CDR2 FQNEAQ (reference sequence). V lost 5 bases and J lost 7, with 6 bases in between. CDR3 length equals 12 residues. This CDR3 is CASSPENSPLHF. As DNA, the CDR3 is TGTGCCAGCAGCCCGGAGAATTCACCCCTCCACTTT.

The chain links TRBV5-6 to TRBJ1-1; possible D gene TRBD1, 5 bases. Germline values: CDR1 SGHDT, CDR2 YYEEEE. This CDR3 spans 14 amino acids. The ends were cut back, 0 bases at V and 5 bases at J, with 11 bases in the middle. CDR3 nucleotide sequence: TGTGCCAGCAGCTTGGCCGGGGGAGAGACTGAAGCTTTCTTT. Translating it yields CASSLAGGETEAFF.

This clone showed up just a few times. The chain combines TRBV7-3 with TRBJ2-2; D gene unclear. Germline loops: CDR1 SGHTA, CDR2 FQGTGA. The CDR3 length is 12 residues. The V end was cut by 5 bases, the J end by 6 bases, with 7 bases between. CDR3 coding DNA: TGTGCCAGCAGCCCTTCGGCCGGGGAGCTGTTTTTT. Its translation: CASSPSAGELFF.

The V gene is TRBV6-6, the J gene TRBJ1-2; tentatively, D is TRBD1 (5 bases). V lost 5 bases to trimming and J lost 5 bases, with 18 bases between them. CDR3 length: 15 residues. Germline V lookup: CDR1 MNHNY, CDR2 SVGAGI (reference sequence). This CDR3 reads CASSLGGPTGYGYTF. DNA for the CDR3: TGTGCCAGCAGTCTCGGGGGACCCACTGGGTATGGCTACACCTTC.

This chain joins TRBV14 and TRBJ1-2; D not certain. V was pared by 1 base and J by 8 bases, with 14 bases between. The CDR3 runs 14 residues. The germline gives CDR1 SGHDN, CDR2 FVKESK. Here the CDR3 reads CASSQADTLTGYTF. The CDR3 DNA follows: TGTGCCAGCAGCCAAGCCGACACTCTTACCGGCTACACCTTC.

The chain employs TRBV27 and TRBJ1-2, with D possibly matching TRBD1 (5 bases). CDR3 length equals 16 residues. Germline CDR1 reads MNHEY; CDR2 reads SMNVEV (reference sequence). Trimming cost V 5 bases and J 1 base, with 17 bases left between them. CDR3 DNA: TGTGCCAGCAGTCGCTCCGGGACTGCACTTAACTATGGCTACACCTTC. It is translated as CASSRSGTALNYGYTF.

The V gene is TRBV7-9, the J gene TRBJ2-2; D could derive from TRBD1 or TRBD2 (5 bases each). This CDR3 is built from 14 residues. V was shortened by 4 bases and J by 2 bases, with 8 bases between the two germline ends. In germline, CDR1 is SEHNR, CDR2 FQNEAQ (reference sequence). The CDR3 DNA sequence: TGTGCCAGCAGCTCGGGACCTAACACCGGGGAGCTGTTTTTT. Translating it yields CASSSGPNTGELFF.

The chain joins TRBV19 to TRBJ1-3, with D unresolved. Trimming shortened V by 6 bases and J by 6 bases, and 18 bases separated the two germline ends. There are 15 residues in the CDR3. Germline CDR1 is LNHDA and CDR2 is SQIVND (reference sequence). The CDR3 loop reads CASSWTFFVANTIYF. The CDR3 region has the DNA TGTGCCAGTAGCTGGACTTTTTTCGTGGCAAACACCATATATTTT. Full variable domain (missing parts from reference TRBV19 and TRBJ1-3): DGGITQSPKYLFRKEGQNVTLSCEQNLNHDAMYWYRQDPGQGLRLIYYSQIVNDFQKGDIAEGYSVSREKKESFPLTVTSAQKNPTAFYLCASSWTFFVANTIYFGEGSWLTVV.

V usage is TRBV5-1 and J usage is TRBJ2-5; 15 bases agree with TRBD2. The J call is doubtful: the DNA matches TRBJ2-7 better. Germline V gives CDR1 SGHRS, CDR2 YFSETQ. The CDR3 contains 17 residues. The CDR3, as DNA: TGCGCCAGCAACATCGGGACTAGCGGGAGGAACTCCTACGAGCAGTACTTC. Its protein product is CASNIGTSGRNSYEQYF.

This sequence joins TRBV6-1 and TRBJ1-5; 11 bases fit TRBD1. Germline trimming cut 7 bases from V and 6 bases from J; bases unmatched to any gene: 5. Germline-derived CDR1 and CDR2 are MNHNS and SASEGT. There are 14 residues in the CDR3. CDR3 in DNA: TGTGCCAGCAACTGGGACAGGGGGGGTCAGCCCCAGCATTTT. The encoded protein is CASNWDRGGQPQHF.

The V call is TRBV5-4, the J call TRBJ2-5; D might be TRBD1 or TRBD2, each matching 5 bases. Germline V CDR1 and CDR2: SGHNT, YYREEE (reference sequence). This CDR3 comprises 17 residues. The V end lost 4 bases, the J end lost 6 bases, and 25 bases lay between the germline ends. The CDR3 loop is CASSGGVAPLPLKTQYF. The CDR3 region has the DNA TGTGCCAGCAGCGGGGGTGTAGCCCCACTCCCGCTGAAGACCCAGTACTTC.

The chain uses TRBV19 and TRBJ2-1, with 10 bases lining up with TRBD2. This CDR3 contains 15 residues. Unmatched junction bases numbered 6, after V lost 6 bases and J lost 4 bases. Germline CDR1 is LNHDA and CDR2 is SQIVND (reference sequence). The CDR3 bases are TGTGCCAGTAGACAACTAGCGGGGTCTTACAATGAGCAGTTCTTC. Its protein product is CASRQLAGSYNEQFF.

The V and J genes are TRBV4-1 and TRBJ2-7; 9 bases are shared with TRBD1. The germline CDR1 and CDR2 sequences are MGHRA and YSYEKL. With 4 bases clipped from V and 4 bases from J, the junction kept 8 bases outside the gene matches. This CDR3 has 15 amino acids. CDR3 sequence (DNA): TGCGCCAGCAGCCGAGGGACAGGGACCTTTTACGAGCAGTACTTC. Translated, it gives CASSRGTGTFYEQYF.

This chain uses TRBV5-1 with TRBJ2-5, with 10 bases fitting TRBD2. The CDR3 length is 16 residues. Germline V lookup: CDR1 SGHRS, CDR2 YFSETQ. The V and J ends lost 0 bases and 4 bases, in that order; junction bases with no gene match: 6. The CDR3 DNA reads TGCGCCAGCAGCTTGGCCCCAGCGGGGGGGGGAGAGACCCAGTACTTC. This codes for CASSLAPAGGGETQYF.

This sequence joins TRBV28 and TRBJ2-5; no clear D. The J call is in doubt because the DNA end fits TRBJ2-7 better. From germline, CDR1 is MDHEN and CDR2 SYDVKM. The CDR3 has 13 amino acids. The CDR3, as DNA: TGTGCCAGCAGTTTAAGGGCAGCCTACGAGCAGTACTTC. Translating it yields CASSLRAAYEQYF.

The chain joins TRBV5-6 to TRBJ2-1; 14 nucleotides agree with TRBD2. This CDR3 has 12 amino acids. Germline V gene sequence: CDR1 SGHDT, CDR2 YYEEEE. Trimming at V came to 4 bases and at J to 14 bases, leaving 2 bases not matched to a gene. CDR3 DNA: TGTGCCAGCAGCCCGACTAGCGGGAGGGAGTTCTTC. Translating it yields CASSPTSGREFF.

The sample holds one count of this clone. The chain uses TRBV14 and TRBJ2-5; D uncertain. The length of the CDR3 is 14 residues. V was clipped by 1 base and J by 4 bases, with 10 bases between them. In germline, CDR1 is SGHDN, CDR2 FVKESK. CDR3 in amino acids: CASSQGLWSETQYF. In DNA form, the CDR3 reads TGTGCCAGCAGCCAAGGGTTGTGGTCAGAGACCCAGTACTTC.

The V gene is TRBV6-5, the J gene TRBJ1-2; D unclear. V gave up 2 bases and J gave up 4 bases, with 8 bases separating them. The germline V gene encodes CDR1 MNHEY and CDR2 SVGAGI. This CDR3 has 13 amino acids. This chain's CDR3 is CASSYGQIYGYTF. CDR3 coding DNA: TGTGCCAGCAGTTACGGGCAAATCTATGGCTACACCTTC.

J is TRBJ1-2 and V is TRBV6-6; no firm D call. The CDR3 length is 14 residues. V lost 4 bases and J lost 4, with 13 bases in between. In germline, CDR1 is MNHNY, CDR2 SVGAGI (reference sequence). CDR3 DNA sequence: TGTGCCAGCAGTTCCGATCCAGGTAGCTATGGCTACACCTTC. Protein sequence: CASSSDPGSYGYTF.

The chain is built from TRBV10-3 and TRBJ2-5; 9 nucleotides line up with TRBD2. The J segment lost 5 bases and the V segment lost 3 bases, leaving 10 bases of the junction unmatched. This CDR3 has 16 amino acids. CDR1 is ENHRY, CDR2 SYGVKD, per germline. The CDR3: CAISDSRTSEGETQYF. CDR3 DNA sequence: TGTGCCATCAGTGATTCTAGGACTAGCGAAGGGGAGACCCAGTACTTC.

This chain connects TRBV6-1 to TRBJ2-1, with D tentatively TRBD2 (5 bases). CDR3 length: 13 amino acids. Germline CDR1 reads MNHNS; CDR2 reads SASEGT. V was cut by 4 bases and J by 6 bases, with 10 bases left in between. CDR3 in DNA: TGTGCCAGCAGTGCGAGCGGTTCCAATGAGCAGTTCTTC. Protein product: CASSASGSNEQFF.

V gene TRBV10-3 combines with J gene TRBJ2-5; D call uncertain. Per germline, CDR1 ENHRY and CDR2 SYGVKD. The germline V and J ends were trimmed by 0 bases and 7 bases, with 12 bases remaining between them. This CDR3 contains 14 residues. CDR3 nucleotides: TGTGCCATCAGTGAGTCGGGGAACTCAGGGACCCAGTACTTC. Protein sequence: CAISESGNSGTQYF.

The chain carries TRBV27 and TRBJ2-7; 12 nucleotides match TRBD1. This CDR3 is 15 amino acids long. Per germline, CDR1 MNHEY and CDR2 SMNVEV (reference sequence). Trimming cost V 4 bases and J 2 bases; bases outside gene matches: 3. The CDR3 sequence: CASSSGTGGTYEQYF. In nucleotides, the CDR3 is TGTGCCAGCAGTTCCGGGACAGGGGGCACCTACGAGCAGTACTTC.

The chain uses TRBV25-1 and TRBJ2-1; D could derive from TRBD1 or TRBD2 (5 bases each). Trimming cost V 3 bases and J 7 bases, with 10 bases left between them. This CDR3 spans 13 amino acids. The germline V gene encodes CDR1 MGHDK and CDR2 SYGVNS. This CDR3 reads CASSEAGRNEQFF. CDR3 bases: TGTGCCAGCAGTGAGGCAGGGAGAAATGAGCAGTTCTTC. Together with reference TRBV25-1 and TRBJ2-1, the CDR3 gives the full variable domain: EADIYQTPRYLVIGTGKKITLECSQTMGHDKMYWYQQDPGMELHLIHYSYGVNSTEKGDLSSESTVSRIRTEHFPLTLESARPSHTSQYLCASSEAGRNEQFFGPGTRLTVL.

This CDR3 reads CASSLRMNTEAFF. In DNA form, the CDR3 reads TGTGCCAGCAGCTTACGGATGAACACTGAAGCTTTCTTT. J is TRBJ1-1 and V is TRBV7-2, with unresolved D. Trimming shortened V by 2 bases and J by 0 bases, and 4 bases separated the two germline ends. Germline CDR1 is SGHTA and CDR2 is FQGNSA. The CDR3 extends over 13 amino acids.